What follows are 8 T cell receptor beta chains derived from one specimen sequenced in a study of regulatory T cells. Study-wide results and caveats: In CD3G-deficient patients, conventional CD4+ T cells were enriched for hydrophobic CDR3 residues at positions 6 and 7.

The primer mix had 52 TRBV and 13 TRBJ primers. The method was immunoSEQ multiplex PCR; TCRdb's version includes in-frame clones alone and lacks a portion of them. The data contain 20,000 to 25,000 clones, about 88% of them seen just once; the ten biggest clones take up about 1.3%. Which antigens these TCRs recognize remains unknown. The sequenced material came from conventional CD4+ T cells sorted from blood. The receptors originated from a child under 18 with CD3G deficiency.

The chain employs TRBV5-1 and TRBJ2-7; TRBD2 might be the D (6 bases). This CDR3 contains 13 residues. Germline values: CDR1 SGHRS, CDR2 YFSETQ. The V and J ends lost 5 bases and 7 bases respectively, with 16 bases between them. DNA of the CDR3: TGCGCCAGCAGTCGCGGACCGGGAGAGGAGCAGTACTTC. Translation gives CASSRGPGEEQYF.

This clone occurred a few times. The genes are TRBV6-1 and TRBJ2-7; TRBD1 or TRBD2 may be the D gene (6 bases each). The CDR3 is 13 residues long. With 4 bases removed from V and 6 bases from J, the gap between germline ends came to 13 bases. CDR1 and CDR2 from the germline V gene are MNHNS and SASEGT. This chain's CDR3 is CASSGRGWAEQYF. The CDR3 coding sequence is TGTGCCAGCAGTGGGAGGGGGTGGGCCGAGCAGTACTTC.

The chain joins TRBV6-1 to TRBJ2-2; D ambiguous. This CDR3 has 13 residues. In germline, CDR1 is MNHNS, CDR2 SASEGT. With 6 bases removed from V and 4 bases from J, the gap between germline ends came to 9 bases. Here the CDR3 DNA reads TGTGCCAGCAGAGGAGTGGGCACCGGGGAGCTGTTTTTT. This translates into CASRGVGTGELFF.

This chain uses TRBV6-1 with TRBJ2-5; D uncertain. Matching the DNA end better, TRBJ2-7 makes the J call doubtful. CDR1 is MNHNS, CDR2 SASEGT, per germline. This CDR3 region has 13 residues. CDR3 residues: CASTVTQRNEQYF. The CDR3 DNA sequence: TGTGCCAGCACAGTTACCCAGAGGAACGAGCAGTACTTC.

V gene TRBV6-1 combines with J gene TRBJ1-5; D remains unclear. Per the germline V gene, CDR1 is MNHNS and CDR2 is SASEGT. With 6 bases removed from V and 3 bases from J, the gap between germline ends came to 9 bases. The CDR3 runs 13 residues. The CDR3: CASRLTDNQPQHF. CDR3 nucleotide sequence: TGTGCCAGCAGACTGACGGACAATCAGCCCCAGCATTTT.

This clone was seen only once. At one end, the junction sequence differs from germline, possibly due to a read error. The chain combines TRBV20-1 with TRBJ2-1; D call uncertain. CDR1 and CDR2 from the germline V gene are DFQATT and SNEGSKA (reference sequence). The CDR3 totals 11 residues. This CDR3 is CSANSHNEQFF. The CDR3 nucleotides are TGCAGTGCTAACTCCCACAATGAGCAGTTCTTC.

The chain employs TRBV7-9 and TRBJ2-1; D remains unclear. There are 13 residues in the CDR3. CDR1 and CDR2 (germline): SEHNR, FQNEAQ (reference sequence). The germline V and J ends were trimmed by 1 base and 11 bases, with 12 bases remaining between them. CDR3 in amino acids: CASSLEIGVKQFF. DNA for the CDR3: TGTGCCAGCAGCTTAGAAATTGGGGTAAAGCAGTTCTTC. The whole variable domain, remainder taken from reference TRBV7-9 and TRBJ2-1, is DTGVSQNPRHKITKRGQNVTFRCDPISEHNRLYWYRQTLGQGPEFLTYFQNEAQLEKSRLLSDRFSAERPKGSFSTLEIQRTEQGDSAMYLCASSLEIGVKQFFGPGTRLTVL.

This rearrangement joins TRBV28 to TRBJ2-5; D is undetermined. The J call may be faulty, since TRBJ2-7 better matches the DNA end. Germline V gene lookup returns CDR1 MDHEN and CDR2 SYDVKM. CDR3 length equals 15 residues. The CDR3 nucleotides are TGTGCCAGCAGTTCACGTGGAGACACCGCCTACGAGCAGTACTTC. Amino acid sequence: CASSSRGDTAYEQYF.